This TCR beta chain emerged from a study of breast tumors, draining lymph nodes, adjacent tissues. Study-wide points: Tumor repertoires ranked between lymph nodes and nontumor tissue in diversity, with V and J gene preferences. Tumor and nontumor repertoires were significantly more similar in luminal-like than in basal-like breast cancer.

About this clonotype itself: The antigen is undetermined. A much larger clonotype is one base distant, so this may be a read error.

TCRdb re-called the multiplex PCR reads with MiXCR, one entry per CDR3 protein. Among 150,000 to 200,000 distinct CDR3 sequences listed, around a third were seen once. Breast cancer patients provided tissue from their axillary draining lymph nodes. The CDR3 loop spans 16 amino acids. From germline, CDR1 is MNHNY and CDR2 SVGAGI (reference sequence). V shed 5 bases and J shed 5 bases, with 18 bases lying between them. Sample: axillary lymph node tissue. The gene calls are TRBV6-6 and TRBJ2-2, with D tentatively TRBD1 or TRBD2 (7 bases each). This receptor was obtained from a female donor with breast cancer. Some clones in this sample may be carry-over from other donors' samples. CDR3 residues: CASSLRGGSGTGELFF. The DNA of the CDR3 is TGTGCCAGCAGTCTCAGGGGGGGTTCGGGGACCGGGGAGCTGTTTTTT.